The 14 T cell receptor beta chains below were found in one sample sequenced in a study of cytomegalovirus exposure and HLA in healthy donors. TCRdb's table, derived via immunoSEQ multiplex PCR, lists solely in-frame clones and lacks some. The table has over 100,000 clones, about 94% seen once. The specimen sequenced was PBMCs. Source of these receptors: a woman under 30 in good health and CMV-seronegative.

The CDR3 region has the DNA TGTGCCTGGAGGATCTTAGCGGGGGAGATCTTCACCGGGGAGCTGTTTTTT. Its protein product is CAWRILAGEIFTGELFF. The V call is TRBV30, the J call TRBJ2-2; 9 nucleotides match TRBD2. The germline gives CDR1 GTSNPN, CDR2 SVGIG (reference sequence). V lost 3 bases and J lost 4; bases outside the gene matches: 12. The CDR3 extends over 17 amino acids.

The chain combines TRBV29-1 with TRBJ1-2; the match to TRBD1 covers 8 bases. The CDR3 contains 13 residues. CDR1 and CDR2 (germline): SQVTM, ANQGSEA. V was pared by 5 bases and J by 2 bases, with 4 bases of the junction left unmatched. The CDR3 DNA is TGCAGCGTTAGCCCAGGGGGCAACTATGGCTACACCTTC. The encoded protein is CSVSPGGNYGYTF. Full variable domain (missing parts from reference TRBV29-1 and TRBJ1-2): SAVISQKPSRDICQRGTSLTIQCQVDSQVTMMFWYRQQPGQSLTLIATANQGSEATYESGFVIDKFPISRPNLTFSTLTVSNMSPEDSSIYLCSVSPGGNYGYTFGSGTRLTVV.

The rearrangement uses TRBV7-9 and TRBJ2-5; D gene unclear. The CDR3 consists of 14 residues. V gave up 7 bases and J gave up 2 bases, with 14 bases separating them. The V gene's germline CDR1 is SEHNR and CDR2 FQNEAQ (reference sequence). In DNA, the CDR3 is TGTGCCAGCACCCAACTTAGCAGACAAGAGACCCAGTACTTC. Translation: CASTQLSRQETQYF.

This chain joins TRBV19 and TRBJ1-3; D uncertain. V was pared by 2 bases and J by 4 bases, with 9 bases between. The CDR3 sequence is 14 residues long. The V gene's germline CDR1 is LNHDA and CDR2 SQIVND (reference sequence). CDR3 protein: CASSIMPAGNTIYF. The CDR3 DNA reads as TGTGCCAGTAGTATAATGCCCGCGGGAAACACCATATATTTT.

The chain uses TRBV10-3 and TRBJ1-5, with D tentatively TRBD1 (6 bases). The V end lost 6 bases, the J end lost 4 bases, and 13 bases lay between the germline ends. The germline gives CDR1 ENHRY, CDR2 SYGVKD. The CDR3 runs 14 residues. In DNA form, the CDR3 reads TGTGCCATCAGCGGAGGACAGTCGAATCAGCCCCAGCATTTT. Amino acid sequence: CAISGGQSNQPQHF.

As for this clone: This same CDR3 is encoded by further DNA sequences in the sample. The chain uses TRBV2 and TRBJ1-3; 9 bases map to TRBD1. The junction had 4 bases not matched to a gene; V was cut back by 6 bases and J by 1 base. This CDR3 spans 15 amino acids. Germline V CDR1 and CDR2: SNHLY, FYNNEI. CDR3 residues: CASRVGTGSGNTIYF. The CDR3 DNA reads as TGTGCCAGCAGAGTGGGGACAGGGTCTGGAAACACCATATATTTT.

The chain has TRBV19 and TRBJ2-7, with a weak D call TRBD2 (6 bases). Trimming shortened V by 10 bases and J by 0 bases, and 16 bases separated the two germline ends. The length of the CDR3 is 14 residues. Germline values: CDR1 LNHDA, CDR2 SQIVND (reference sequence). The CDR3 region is CATHAGQGSYEQYF. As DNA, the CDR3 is TGTGCCACTCATGCGGGGCAGGGCTCCTACGAGCAGTACTTC.

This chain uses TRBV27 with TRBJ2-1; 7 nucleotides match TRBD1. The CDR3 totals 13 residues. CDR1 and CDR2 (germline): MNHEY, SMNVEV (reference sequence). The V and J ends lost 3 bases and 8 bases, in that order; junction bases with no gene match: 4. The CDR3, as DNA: TGTGCCAGCAGTTTTCAGGGGGACGATGAGCAGTTCTTC. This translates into CASSFQGDDEQFF.

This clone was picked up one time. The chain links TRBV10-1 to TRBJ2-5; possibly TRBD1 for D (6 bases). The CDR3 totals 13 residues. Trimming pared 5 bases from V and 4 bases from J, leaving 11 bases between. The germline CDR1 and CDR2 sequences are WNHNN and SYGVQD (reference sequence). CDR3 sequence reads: CASSSQGGETQYF. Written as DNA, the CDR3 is TGCGCCAGCAGTTCACAGGGCGGAGAGACCCAGTACTTC.

The CDR3: CAISEREGTNTEAFF. The CDR3 DNA reads as TGTGCCATCAGTGAGCGGGAGGGGACAAACACTGAAGCTTTCTTT. The chain is built from TRBV10-3 and TRBJ1-1, with D perhaps matching TRBD1 (6 bases). The germline CDR1 and CDR2 sequences are ENHRY and SYGVKD. V lost 2 bases and J lost 2, with 12 bases in between. CDR3 size: 15 residues.

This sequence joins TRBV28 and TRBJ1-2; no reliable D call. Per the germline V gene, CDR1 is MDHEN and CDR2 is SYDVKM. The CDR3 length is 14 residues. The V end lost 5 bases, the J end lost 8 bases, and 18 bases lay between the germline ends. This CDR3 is CASSPPVPGGGYTF. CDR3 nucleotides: TGTGCCAGCAGTCCACCAGTCCCCGGCGGAGGCTACACCTTC.

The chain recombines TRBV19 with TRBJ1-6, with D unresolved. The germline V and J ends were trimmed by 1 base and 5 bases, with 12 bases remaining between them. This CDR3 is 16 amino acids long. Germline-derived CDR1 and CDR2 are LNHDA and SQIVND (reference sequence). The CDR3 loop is CASSIGEARNNSPLHF. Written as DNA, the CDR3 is TGTGCCAGTAGTATAGGAGAGGCACGTAATAATTCACCCCTCCACTTT.

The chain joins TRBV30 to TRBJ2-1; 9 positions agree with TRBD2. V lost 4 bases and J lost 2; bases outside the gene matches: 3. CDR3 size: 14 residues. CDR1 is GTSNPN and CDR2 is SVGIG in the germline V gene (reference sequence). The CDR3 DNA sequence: TGTGCCTGGAACCGACTAGCGGCCTACAATGAGCAGTTCTTC. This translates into CAWNRLAAYNEQFF.

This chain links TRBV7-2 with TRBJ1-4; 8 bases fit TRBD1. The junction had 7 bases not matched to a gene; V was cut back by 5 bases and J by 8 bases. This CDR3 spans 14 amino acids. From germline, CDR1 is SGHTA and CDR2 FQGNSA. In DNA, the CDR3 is TGTGCCAGCAGCGTCGACAGGGGTGGGGAAAAACTGTTTTTT. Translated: CASSVDRGGEKLFF.